The next 16 T cell receptor beta chains were all read from a single sample in a study of cytomegalovirus exposure and HLA in healthy donors. Amplification used 60 Vbeta primers and 13 Jbeta primers. Data came from immunoSEQ multiplex PCR; TCRdb stores just in-frame clones and leaves some out. Of around 97,000 clones listed, around 67% were seen once; the top ten hold roughly 3.5%. The sequencing sample was made of PBMCs. The origin of the receptors is a woman aged 45-59 years in good health and CMV-seronegative.

The chain links TRBV10-2 to TRBJ1-2; 8 nucleotides line up with TRBD1. Trimming took 6 bases from V and 2 from J; bases not matched to a gene: 8. This CDR3 contains 15 residues. Germline V gives CDR1 WSHSY, CDR2 SAAADI. As DNA, the CDR3 is TGCGCCAGCAGGGACAGGGTCACAAGCAACTATGGCTACACCTTC. Amino acid sequence: CASRDRVTSNYGYTF.

The chain employs TRBV28 and TRBJ1-4; 9 bases line up with TRBD1. V trimming: 5 bases; J trimming: 8 bases; junction bases outside the gene matches: 6. CDR3 size: 14 residues. Germline V gene data show CDR1 as MDHEN and CDR2 as SYDVKM. CDR3 loop: CASSTGGSEEKLFF. The CDR3 coding sequence is TGTGCCAGCAGTACAGGGGGCTCGGAAGAAAAACTGTTTTTT.

This sequence joins TRBV11-3 and TRBJ1-2; D is perhaps TRBD1 (6 bases). CDR3 size: 16 residues. CDR1 is SGHNT and CDR2 is YENEEA in the germline V gene. V dropped 0 bases and J dropped 1 base, with 12 bases sitting between them. CDR3 in amino acids: CASSLEGRRGNYGYTF. The DNA for the CDR3 is TGTGCCAGCAGCTTAGAGGGTCGCAGGGGTAACTATGGCTACACCTTC.

Regarding this clone: The same CDR3 also results from other DNA sequences found in this sample. The chain is built from TRBV5-1 and TRBJ1-1; D unclear. V lost 1 base, J lost 1 base, and 8 bases lay in between. Germline values: CDR1 SGHRS, CDR2 YFSETQ. The CDR3 totals 14 residues. Written as DNA, the CDR3 is TGCGCCAGCAGCTTGAGCGGGCGGAACACTGAAGCTTTCTTT. Translating gives CASSLSGRNTEAFF. The whole variable domain, remainder taken from reference TRBV5-1 and TRBJ1-1, is KAGVTQTPRYLIKTRGQQVTLSCSPISGHRSVSWYQQTPGQGLQFLFEYFSETQRNKGNFPGRFSGRQFSNSRSEMNVSTLELGDSALYLCASSLSGRNTEAFFGQGTRLTVV.

This chain connects TRBV30 to TRBJ2-2, with D maybe TRBD1 (5 bases). There are 13 residues in the CDR3. V lost 0 bases, J lost 6 bases, and 8 bases lay in between. CDR1 and CDR2 (germline): GTSNPN, SVGIG (reference sequence). CDR3 bases: TGTGCCTGGAGTGTCATGGGGCCCGGGGAGCTGTTTTTT. It encodes CAWSVMGPGELFF.

The count of this clone is one. The chain employs TRBV6-5 and TRBJ1-4; 7 positions match TRBD1. The CDR3 loop spans 13 amino acids. CDR1 and CDR2 (germline): MNHEY, SVGAGI. V gave up 5 bases and J gave up 5 bases; unmatched junction bases: 2. The CDR3 is CASSGTANEKLFF. CDR3 nucleotide sequence: TGTGCCAGCAGTGGGACAGCAAATGAAAAACTGTTTTTT.

The CDR3 DNA follows: TGCGCCAGCAGCTCTTTCACAGATACGCAGTATTTT. Its protein is CASSSFTDTQYF. The J gene is TRBJ2-3, the V gene TRBV5-1, with no clear D. The CDR3 runs 12 residues. V lost 3 bases and J 2 bases, leaving 4 bases between the germline ends. CDR1 SGHRS and CDR2 YFSETQ come from the germline V gene.

This chain uses TRBV19 with TRBJ1-6; 7 nucleotides match TRBD1. Germline-derived CDR1 and CDR2 are LNHDA and SQIVND (reference sequence). Trimming at V came to 6 bases and at J to 5 bases, leaving 4 bases not matched to a gene. CDR3 length equals 14 residues. The chain's CDR3 is CASRGTDNNSPLHF. The CDR3 nucleotides are TGTGCCAGTAGAGGGACAGATAATAATTCACCCCTCCACTTT.

This clone was observed a handful of times. The chain has TRBV6-5 and TRBJ1-5; TRBD1 is a possible D gene (5 bases). Germline V gives CDR1 MNHEY, CDR2 SVGAGI. The CDR3 loop spans 15 amino acids. V dropped 6 bases and J dropped 6 bases, with 18 bases sitting between them. CDR3 sequence: CASSLSAAGIQPQHF. The CDR3 DNA is TGTGCCAGCAGCCTCTCTGCGGCAGGGATTCAGCCCCAGCATTTT.

This chain connects TRBV11-2 to TRBJ2-7; the match to TRBD1 covers 7 bases. J gave up 2 bases and V 2 bases, and 3 bases lay outside the gene matches. This CDR3 comprises 14 residues. CDR1 is SGHAT and CDR2 is FQNNGV in the germline V gene. The CDR3 protein is CASSLTQGAYEQYF. The DNA for the CDR3 is TGTGCCAGCAGCTTAACGCAGGGGGCCTACGAGCAGTACTTC.

The V and J genes are TRBV10-3 and TRBJ2-3, with D possibly matching TRBD2 (5 bases). The ends were cut back, 10 bases at V and 5 bases at J, with 22 bases in the middle. CDR3 length equals 15 residues. Germline CDR1 and CDR2: ENHRY and SYGVKD. CDR3 DNA: TGTGCCACCGCAGTGAGGGCAGACAAAGTAGATACGCAGTATTTT. This gives the protein CATAVRADKVDTQYF.

The chain uses TRBV19 and TRBJ1-5; D gene ambiguous. Germline CDR1 reads LNHDA; CDR2 reads SQIVND (reference sequence). Trimming pared 5 bases from V and 7 bases from J, leaving 12 bases between. The CDR3 is made up of 13 amino acids. CDR3 region: CASSGGVRQPQHF. CDR3 in DNA: TGTGCCAGTAGTGGCGGGGTTAGGCAGCCCCAGCATTTT.

This chain links TRBV2 with TRBJ1-5; 7 bases are shared with TRBD1. Germline assignment: CDR1 SNHLY and CDR2 FYNNEI. V dropped 4 bases and J dropped 2; count of bases not matched to a gene: 17. The CDR3 runs to 19 residues. The CDR3 spells CASSVVLGQGQSRNQPQHF. The CDR3 DNA follows: TGTGCCAGCAGTGTTGTTCTGGGGCAGGGACAGTCGCGCAATCAGCCCCAGCATTTT.

The rearrangement links TRBV29-1 to TRBJ1-5, with no clear D. CDR3 size: 14 residues. Germline CDR1 reads SQVTM; CDR2 reads ANQGSEA. Trimming shortened V by 4 bases and J by 2 bases, and 12 bases separated the two germline ends. The CDR3 DNA sequence: TGCAGCGTTGCATCGTCAGTGGGCAATCAGCCCCAGCATTTT. Its translation: CSVASSVGNQPQHF. Looking up the rest from reference TRBV29-1 and TRBJ1-5 gives the full variable domain: SAVISQKPSRDICQRGTSLTIQCQVDSQVTMMFWYRQQPGQSLTLIATANQGSEATYESGFVIDKFPISRPNLTFSTLTVSNMSPEDSSIYLCSVASSVGNQPQHFGDGTRLSIL.

The CDR3 DNA reads as TGCGCCAGCAGCTTCCAGGGGGCTGGCACAGATACGCAGTATTTT. Its translation: CASSFQGAGTDTQYF. The gene calls are TRBV5-1 and TRBJ2-3; TRBD1 agrees at 8 bases. Germline V gene sequence: CDR1 SGHRS, CDR2 YFSETQ. The CDR3 loop spans 15 amino acids. V lost 2 bases and J lost 1; bases outside the gene matches: 3.

This chain links TRBV18 with TRBJ1-1; the match to TRBD1 covers 8 bases. With V trimmed by 3 bases and J by 6 bases, 3 bases remained unmatched. CDR1 is KGHSH and CDR2 is LQKENI in the germline V gene. The CDR3 runs 13 residues. The chain's CDR3 is CASSPTQGAEAFF. The CDR3 region has the DNA TGTGCCAGCTCACCCACACAGGGGGCTGAAGCTTTCTTT. The entire variable domain, with the rest obtained from reference TRBV18 and TRBJ1-1, is as follows: NAGVMQNPRHLVRRRGQEARLRCSPMKGHSHVYWYRQLPEEGLKFMVYLQKENIIDESGMPKERFSAEFPKEGPSILRIQQVVRGDSAAYFCASSPTQGAEAFFGQGTRLTVV.